A selection of T cell receptor beta chains follows, all from one sample in a study of cytomegalovirus exposure and HLA in healthy donors. Libraries were prepared by immunoSEQ multiplex PCR; TCRdb keeps only in-frame clonotypes and omits some of them. This table holds 85,000 to 120,000 clones, over 75% found once. The sequencing sample was made of PBMCs. The receptors here all came from a man aged 55-75 years in good health and CMV-seronegative. The CDR3 runs from the conserved cysteine through the conserved F or W. A D gene is named only where the DNA matches it firmly. Clone size is shown for a subset of rows, as once, few, many or a class of expanded clone.

D gene,clone size,V gene,J gene,CDR3 protein,CDR3 DNA
.,.,TRBV25-1,TRBJ1-6,CASSEFIGGALHF,TGTGCCAGCAGTGAATTCATCGGGGGGGCCCTCCACTTT
TRBD2,.,TRBV18,TRBJ2-1,CASSTTSDPYNEQFF,TGTGCCAGCTCGACGACTAGCGACCCCTACAATGAGCAGTTCTTC
.,.,TRBV18,TRBJ1-1,CASSASRVPNTEAFF,TGTGCCAGCTCCGCCTCTCGGGTACCGAACACTGAAGCTTTCTTT
.,.,TRBV5-1,TRBJ1-2,CASSLQSYGYTF,TGCGCCAGCAGCTTACAAAGCTATGGCTACACCTTC
.,.,TRBV4-3,TRBJ1-1,CASSLTGNTEAFF,TGCGCCAGCAGTCTTACAGGGAACACTGAAGCTTTCTTT
TRBD2,.,TRBV10-3,TRBJ2-1,CAIGGSGGLDEQFF,TGTGCCATCGGGGGCTCGGGGGGGCTCGATGAGCAGTTCTTC
.,.,TRBV6-5,TRBJ2-1,CASSPGQYNEQFF,TGTGCCAGCAGCCCCGGACAATACAATGAGCAGTTCTTC
TRBD1,.,TRBV4-1,TRBJ1-3,CASSLSGQGASGNTIYF,TGCGCCAGCAGCCTATCGGGACAGGGGGCTTCTGGAAACACCATATATTTT
TRBD1,few,TRBV7-9,TRBJ1-1,CASSPWTGRDTEAFF,TGTGCCAGCAGCCCGTGGACAGGAAGGGACACTGAAGCTTTCTTT
.,.,TRBV11-2,TRBJ1-1,CASRDKFVATEAFF,TGTGCCAGCAGAGACAAGTTCGTGGCCACTGAAGCTTTCTTT
.,.,TRBV6-5,TRBJ1-1,CASRSWTGGTEAFF,TGTGCCAGCAGATCCTGGACGGGGGGCACTGAAGCTTTCTTT
.,.,TRBV7-8,TRBJ1-6,CASSLVGGSGADSPLHF,TGTGCCAGCAGCTTAGTCGGGGGATCCGGCGCAGATTCACCCCTCCACTTT
TRBD1,.,TRBV29-1,TRBJ1-4,CSVGDRANEKLFF,TGCAGCGTTGGGGACAGGGCGAATGAAAAACTGTTTTTT
.,.,TRBV19,TRBJ1-6,CASTGGNSPLHF,TGTGCCAGTACCGGGGGAAATTCACCCCTCCACTTT
TRBD2,.,TRBV2,TRBJ2-1,CASKDGGSSYNEQFF,TGTGCCAGCAAGGACGGGGGGTCCTCCTACAATGAGCAGTTCTTC
TRBD1,.,TRBV27,TRBJ2-3,CASSPGTALVDTQYF,TGTGCCAGCAGTCCCGGGACAGCCTTAGTGGATACGCAGTATTTT
TRBD1,.,TRBV6-5,TRBJ1-1,CASKGTANTEAFF,TGTGCCAGCAAAGGGACAGCGAACACTGAAGCTTTCTTT
.,once,TRBV11-3,TRBJ2-7,CASSNGHSVYEQYF,TGTGCCAGCAGCAATGGGCATTCGGTCTACGAGCAGTACTTC
TRBD2,.,TRBV9,TRBJ2-5,CASSAGTSGGGTQETQYF,TGTGCCAGCAGCGCAGGGACTAGCGGGGGGGGGACTCAAGAGACCCAGTACTTC
TRBD1,.,TRBV7-8,TRBJ2-5,CASSRGTGKETQYF,TGTGCCAGCAGTCGTGGGACAGGGAAAGAGACCCAGTACTTC
.,.,TRBV18,TRBJ1-1,CASSPPGPSNTEAFF,TGTGCCAGCTCACCACCGGGGCCCTCGAACACTGAAGCTTTCTTT
.,.,TRBV5-5,TRBJ1-5,CASSLDGGAWNQPQHF,TGTGCCAGCAGCTTGGATGGAGGGGCTTGGAATCAGCCCCAGCATTTT
TRBD1,.,TRBV7-8,TRBJ1-5,CASSSYDRGNQPQHF,TGTGCCAGCAGCTCTTACGACAGGGGGAATCAGCCCCAGCATTTT
.,.,TRBV11-2,TRBJ1-2,CASSLALSNYGYTF,TGTGCCAGCAGCTTAGCACTGTCTAACTATGGCTACACCTTC
TRBD1,.,TRBV28,TRBJ1-5,CASSLTGANQPQHF,TGTGCCAGCAGTCTGACAGGGGCTAATCAGCCCCAGCATTTT
.,.,TRBV4-2,TRBJ1-1,CASSQGGQNTEDFF,TGTGCCAGCAGCCAAGGTGGACAGAACACTGAAGATTTCTTT
.,.,TRBV5-8,TRBJ1-2,CASRLDRPYGYTF,TGTGCCAGCAGACTCGACAGGCCTTATGGCTACACCTTC